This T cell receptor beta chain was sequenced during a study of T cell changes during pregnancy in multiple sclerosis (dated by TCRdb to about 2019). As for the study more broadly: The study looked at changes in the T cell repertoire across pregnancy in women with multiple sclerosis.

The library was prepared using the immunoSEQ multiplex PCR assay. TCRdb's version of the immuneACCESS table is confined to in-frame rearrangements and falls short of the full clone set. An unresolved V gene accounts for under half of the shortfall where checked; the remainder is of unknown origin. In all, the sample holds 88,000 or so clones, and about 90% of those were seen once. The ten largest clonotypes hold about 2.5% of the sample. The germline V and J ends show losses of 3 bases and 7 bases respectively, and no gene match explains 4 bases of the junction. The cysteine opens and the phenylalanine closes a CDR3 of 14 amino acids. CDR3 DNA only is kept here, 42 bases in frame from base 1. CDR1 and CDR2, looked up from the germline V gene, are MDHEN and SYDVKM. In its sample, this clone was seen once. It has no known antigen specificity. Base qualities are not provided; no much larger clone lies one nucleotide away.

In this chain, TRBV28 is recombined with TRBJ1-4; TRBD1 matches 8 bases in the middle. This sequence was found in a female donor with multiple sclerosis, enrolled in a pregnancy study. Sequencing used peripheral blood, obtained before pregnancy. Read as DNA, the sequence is TGTGCCAGCAGTTTCGGCGGGACAGGTGAAAAACTGTTTTTT. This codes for CASSFGGTGEKLFF.